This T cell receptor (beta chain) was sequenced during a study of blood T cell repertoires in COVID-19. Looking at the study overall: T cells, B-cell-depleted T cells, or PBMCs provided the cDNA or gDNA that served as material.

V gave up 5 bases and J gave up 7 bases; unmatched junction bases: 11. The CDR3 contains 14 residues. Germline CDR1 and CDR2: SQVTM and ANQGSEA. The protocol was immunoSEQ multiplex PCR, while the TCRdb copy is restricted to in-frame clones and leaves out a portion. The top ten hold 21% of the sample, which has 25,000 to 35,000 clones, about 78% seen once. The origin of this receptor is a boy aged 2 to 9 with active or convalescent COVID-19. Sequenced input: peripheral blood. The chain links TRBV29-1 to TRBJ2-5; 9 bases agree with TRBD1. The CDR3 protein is CSVFGTGNLGTQYF. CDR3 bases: TGCAGCGTTTTTGGGACAGGGAATTTGGGGACCCAGTACTTC.